This TCR beta chain was captured by sequencing in a study of low-dose radiotherapy and immunotherapy resistance in tumors. This CDR3 has 17 residues. V lost 1 base to trimming and J lost 4 bases, with 14 bases between them. Time point of the sample: before trial treatment. Alpha- and beta-chain coverage of first-strand cDNA came from TRAV- and TRBV-specific primers. It was with a constant-region primer and a V-primer adapter that TCRs were amplified over roughly 20 PCR cycles. TCRdb independently ran MiXCR on the reads; one entry per CDR3 protein. The table shows tens of thousands of distinct CDR3 sequences, with roughly 30% occurring only once.

Source: PBMCs, taken before treatment. This chain uses TRBV12-3 or TRBV12-4 with TRBJ2-6; no clear D gene. This receptor was obtained from a female donor with ovarian cancer. In DNA form, the CDR3 reads TGTGCCAGCAGTTTAGGCAGGTCCGGTTGGGGGGCCAACGTCCTGACTTTC. Its translation: CASSLGRSGWGANVLTF.